Listed here are 9 T cell receptor beta chains from one sample, sequenced in a study of OX40 agonist ivuxolimab in advanced cancers. Assay used: immunoSEQ multiplex PCR; TCRdb lists only in-frame clones, some missing. Of tens of thousands of clones detected, approximately 86% appear once; the ten largest clones hold 0.7% to 0.9%. Sequencing used CD4+ or CD8+ T cells sorted from blood, obtained in a trial of the OX40 agonist ivuxolimab. These receptors were taken from an adult with an advanced solid tumor such as melanoma, head and neck, liver or kidney cancer.

This clone was found a few times. The J gene is TRBJ1-4, the V gene TRBV6-6; 8 positions agree with TRBD1. Germline CDR1 MNHNY, CDR2 SVGAGI (reference sequence). CDR3 length: 16 amino acids. The V gene end was trimmed by 6 bases and the J gene end by 4 bases; junction bases not matched to a gene: 10. CDR3 residues: CASRSTQGAYNEKLFF. DNA for the CDR3: TGTGCCAGCAGATCTACCCAGGGGGCCTATAATGAAAAACTGTTTTTT.

V and J are TRBV5-7 and TRBJ2-7, with 7 bases that match TRBD1. TRBV5-7 is labeled an ORF, and its function is uncertain. The CDR3 is 15 residues long. V gave up 5 bases and J gave up 1 base; unmatched junction bases: 9. This chain's CDR3 is CASRETPGQSYEQYF. The CDR3 region has the DNA TGTGCCAGCAGGGAAACCCCGGGACAGTCCTACGAGCAGTACTTC.

The chain joins TRBV28 to TRBJ1-5; TRBD1 matches 8 bases. J was trimmed by 3 bases and V by 3 bases; bases with no gene match: 4. The CDR3 extends over 15 amino acids. Looked up from germline, CDR1 is MDHEN and CDR2 is SYDVKM. The CDR3 region is CASSFGQGPNQPQHF. The DNA for the CDR3 is TGTGCCAGCAGTTTCGGACAGGGACCCAATCAGCCCCAGCATTTT.

The rearrangement uses TRBV27 and TRBJ1-2; TRBD1 matches at 9 bases. Per germline, CDR1 MNHEY and CDR2 SMNVEV (reference sequence). The CDR3 is 14 amino acids. Trimming cost V 4 bases and J 8 bases; bases outside gene matches: 8. In nucleotides, the CDR3 is TGTGCCAGCAGTTCCTATGGGACAGGGAGAGGCTACACCTTC. Translation: CASSSYGTGRGYTF.

The V call is TRBV10-2, the J call TRBJ1-5; D remains unclear. V was trimmed by 2 bases and J by 3 bases, leaving 11 bases between them. Germline CDR1 reads WSHSY; CDR2 reads SAAADI. The CDR3 totals 15 residues. CDR3 bases: TGCGCCAGCAGTGAGCCGGAAGAAATCAATCAGCCCCAGCATTTT. Encoded protein: CASSEPEEINQPQHF.

This sequence joins TRBV2 and TRBJ1-2; 8 bases match TRBD1. Germline values: CDR1 SNHLY, CDR2 FYNNEI. The J segment lost 2 bases and the V segment lost 5 bases, leaving 1 base of the junction unmatched. This CDR3 is 13 amino acids long. The DNA of the CDR3 is TGTGCCAGCAGTCGGACAGGGAACTATGGCTACACCTTC. Translating it yields CASSRTGNYGYTF.

The count of this clone is one. The chain combines TRBV29-1 with TRBJ1-1; D gene uncertain. In germline, CDR1 is SQVTM, CDR2 ANQGSEA. Deletions cut 7 bases from V and 6 bases from J, with 18 bases between. The CDR3 extends over 13 amino acids. CDR3 amino acids: CSGGRSGIAEAFF. The CDR3 DNA reads as TGCAGCGGAGGCCGTTCCGGCATCGCTGAAGCTTTCTTT.

The CDR3 region is CASRAGTGELFF. Here the CDR3 DNA reads TGTGCCAGCAGAGCGGGCACCGGGGAGCTGTTTTTT. V is TRBV7-2 and J is TRBJ2-2; weak D call: TRBD2 (6 bases). Trimming removed 6 bases from V and 4 bases from J, with 6 bases in between. Germline lookup yields CDR1 SGHTA and CDR2 FQGNSA. CDR3 size: 12 residues.

V usage is TRBV7-2 and J usage is TRBJ2-1; 7 bases are a match to TRBD2. Germline V lookup: CDR1 SGHTA, CDR2 FQGNSA. The J segment lost 4 bases and the V segment lost 2 bases, leaving 8 bases of the junction unmatched. This CDR3 has 16 residues. This chain's CDR3 is CASSLKGGSVYNEQFF. The CDR3 region has the DNA TGTGCCAGCAGCTTAAAAGGCGGGAGCGTTTACAATGAGCAGTTCTTC.